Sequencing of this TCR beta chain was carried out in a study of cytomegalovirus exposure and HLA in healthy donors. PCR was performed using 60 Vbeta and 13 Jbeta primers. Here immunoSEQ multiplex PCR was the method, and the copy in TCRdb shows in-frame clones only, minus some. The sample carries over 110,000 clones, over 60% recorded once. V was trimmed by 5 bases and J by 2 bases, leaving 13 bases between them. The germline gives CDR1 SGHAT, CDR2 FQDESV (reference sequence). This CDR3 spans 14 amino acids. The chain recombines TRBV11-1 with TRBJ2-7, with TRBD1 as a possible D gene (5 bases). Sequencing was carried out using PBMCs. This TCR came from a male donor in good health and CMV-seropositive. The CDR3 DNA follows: TGTGCCAGCAGCCAGTCAGGGTCCGCCTACGAGCAGTACTTC. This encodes CASSQSGSAYEQYF.